Here is one T cell receptor (beta chain) with its context. The source of the sample is a study of shared clonotypes between healthy human individuals. Some clones are missing from TCRdb's copy, which holds only in-frame ones; the method was immunoSEQ multiplex PCR. This table has some 2,000,000 clones, 90% to 97% appearing once. Sequencing was carried out using naive CD4+ T cells sorted from blood. Subset reported: CD45RA+ positively selected. This TCR derives from a man aged 18 to 30 in good health.

CDR3 region: CASKVGQGPTYEQYF. For the CDR3, the DNA is TGTGCCAGCAAGGTTGGGCAGGGGCCTACCTACGAGCAGTACTTC. This chain joins TRBV5-5 and TRBJ2-7, with a possible D match to TRBD1 (6 bases). V was cut by 6 bases and J by 2 bases, with 18 bases left in between. There are 15 residues in the CDR3. Per the germline V gene, CDR1 is SGHKS and CDR2 is YYEKEE (reference sequence).